This T cell receptor (beta chain) originates from a study of T cell clones after liver transplantation. Study as a whole: Blood was drawn pre-transplant, before withdrawal, and after full or failed withdrawal. Study findings and constraints: Compared with third party-reactive sequences, donor-reactive ones declined more, independent of withdrawal success.

Sequenced by immunoSEQ multiplex PCR; TCRdb stores in-frame clones only, minus some. The sample shows roughly 74,000 clones, 80% of them seen only once. The CDR3 is 11 amino acids. Per germline, CDR1 SEHNR and CDR2 FQNEAQ (reference sequence). V was pared by 3 bases and J by 5 bases, with 2 bases between. To note about this clone: Its target is not known.

The sequence came from a human donor who received a liver transplant. The J gene is TRBJ2-1, the V gene TRBV7-9; D unclear. The specimen was CD4+ T cells from blood, collected before liver transplant. CDR3 residues: CASSFDNEQFF. The DNA for the CDR3 is TGTGCCAGCAGCTTCGACAATGAGCAGTTCTTC.